This T cell receptor (beta chain) was sequenced for a study of T-cell reconstitution after alpha-beta-depleted transplantation in children. Unique molecular identifiers were built into the TCRbeta library. One entry per CDR3 protein results from TCRdb running MiXCR on the PCR reads. This sample has 330,000 or so distinct CDR3 sequences; approximately 10% occur once, and the top ten carry about 2.3%. Losses at the gene ends were 1 base for V and 0 bases for J; bases not matched to a gene: 1. The V gene's germline CDR1 is LNHNV and CDR2 YYDKDF (reference sequence). This CDR3 has 16 residues. This clonotype was seen only a few times.

This clonotype originated in a human donor who donated a stem cell graft to a child with acute lymphoblastic leukemia. The chain joins TRBV15 to TRBJ2-2, with 8 bases that match TRBD2. Sequencing used PBMCs from the stem cell graft donor, obtained from the stem cell graft. CDR3 sequence (DNA): TGTGCCACCAGCAGAGGTAGCGGGGCGAACACCGGGGAGCTGTTTTTT. Amino acids: CATSRGSGANTGELFF.